This TCR beta chain came from a study of blood T cells in healthy people across ages. Study background: For every two T cells, template switching captured about one barcoded beta molecule. The study's findings and limits: One million T cells yielded diversity estimates that were considered underestimates. Long-lived donors exceeded aged donors in naive CD4+ cells and diversity.

This clonotype was seen at least ten times. The target antigen is unknown. A read error may account for a junction end that differs from germline. Alongside a J-beta primer mix, a sample-barcoded 5' primer served in a second PCR lasting about 7 to 11 cycles. A tag from a template-switch adaptor with 12 random nucleotides marked each cDNA molecule. TCRdb itself ran the 5' RACE reads through MiXCR, one entry per CDR3 protein. Of 1.5 million or so distinct CDR3 sequences in the sample, under 55% are singletons; the top ten hold more than 4%. The CDR3 is 14 residues long. Germline-derived CDR1 and CDR2 are MNHEY and SVGAGI.

V usage is TRBV6-5 and J usage is TRBJ2-1, with 14 bases lining up with TRBD2. The specimen was blood. The sequence was collected from a woman under 30 in good health. CDR3 nucleotides: TGCGCCAGCGGACTAGCGGGGGGCTACAATGAGCAGTTCTTC. Its protein is CASGLAGGYNEQFF.